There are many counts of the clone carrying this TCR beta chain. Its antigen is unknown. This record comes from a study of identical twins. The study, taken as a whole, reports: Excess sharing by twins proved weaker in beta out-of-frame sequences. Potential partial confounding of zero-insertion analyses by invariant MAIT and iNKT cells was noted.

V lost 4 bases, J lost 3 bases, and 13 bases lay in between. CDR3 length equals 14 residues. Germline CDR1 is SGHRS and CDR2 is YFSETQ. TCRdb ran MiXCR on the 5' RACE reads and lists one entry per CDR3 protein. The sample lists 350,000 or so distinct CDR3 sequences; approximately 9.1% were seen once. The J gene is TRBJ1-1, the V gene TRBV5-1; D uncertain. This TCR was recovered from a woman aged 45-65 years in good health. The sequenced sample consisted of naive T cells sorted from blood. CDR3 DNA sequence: TGCGCCAGCAGCCCCCTAGCTTGGGACACTGAAGCTTTCTTT. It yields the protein CASSPLAWDTEAFF. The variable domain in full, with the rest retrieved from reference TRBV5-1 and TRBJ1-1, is KAGVTQTPRYLIKTRGQQVTLSCSPISGHRSVSWYQQTPGQGLQFLFEYFSETQRNKGNFPGRFSGRQFSNSRSEMNVSTLELGDSALYLCASSPLAWDTEAFFGQGTRLTVV.